This TCR beta chain derives from a study of CD8+ T cells in alopecia areata. As part of sample collection, lesional scalp punch biopsies and peripheral blood were taken from alopecia areata patients. The CDR3 is 15 residues long. V lost 2 bases to trimming and J lost 3 bases, with 14 bases between them. Germline V gives CDR1 MGHRA, CDR2 YSYEKL. Sequencing used cDNA as its template, made by extracting RNA and reverse transcribing it. The table came from immunoSEQ multiplex PCR; TCRdb's copy has only in-frame clones and leaves some out. The data show 65,000 to 90,000 clones, just over 50% seen once. Sequencing was performed on NKG2D-high CD8+ T cells sorted from blood. The TCR originated in a human donor with alopecia areata. The chain has TRBV4-1 and TRBJ2-7; D may match TRBD1 or TRBD2 (6 bases each). CDR3: CASSQRGETGYEQYF. The CDR3 DNA is TGCGCCAGCAGCCAAAGGGGGGAGACAGGCTACGAGCAGTACTTC.